The next 6 T cell receptor beta chains were all read from a single sample in a study of control samples from healthy donors and cancer patients. Some clones are missing from TCRdb's copy, which holds only in-frame ones; the method was immunoSEQ multiplex PCR. The sample lists under 100,000 clones, roughly nine tenths occurring once. Sequencing used blood. Receptors originate from a woman aged 70 to 79 in good health.

J is TRBJ2-1 and V is TRBV30; no definite D call. In germline, CDR1 is GTSNPN, CDR2 SVGIG (reference sequence). The CDR3 totals 12 residues. The germline V and J ends were trimmed by 0 bases and 8 bases, with 8 bases remaining between them. Here the CDR3 reads CAWSVRGDEQFF. In DNA form, the CDR3 reads TGTGCCTGGAGTGTACGTGGCGATGAGCAGTTCTTC.

This sequence joins TRBV18 and TRBJ1-1; D is perhaps TRBD1 (5 bases). Germline assignment: CDR1 KGHSH and CDR2 LQKENI. The CDR3 loop spans 12 amino acids. With 2 bases removed from V and 6 bases from J, the gap between germline ends came to 7 bases. The CDR3: CASSPGGAEAFF. The CDR3 nucleotides are TGTGCCAGCTCACCAGGGGGGGCTGAAGCTTTCTTT.

The V and J genes are TRBV6-2 or TRBV6-3 and TRBJ1-2, with 9 bases fitting TRBD1. V lost 6 bases to trimming and J lost 6 bases; unmatched junction nucleotides: 14. Germline V CDR1 and CDR2: MNHEY, SVGEGT. CDR3 size: 16 residues. The CDR3 region has the DNA TGTGCCAGCAGCCCTTTCCCGGGACAGGGATCGGATGGCTACACCTTC. Amino acid sequence: CASSPFPGQGSDGYTF.

The chain combines TRBV6-5 with TRBJ2-2; a weak D match, TRBD1 (6 bases). Trimming pared 0 bases from V and 5 bases from J, leaving 10 bases between. Germline CDR1 MNHEY, CDR2 SVGAGI. This CDR3 contains 15 residues. The DNA of the CDR3 is TGTGCCAGCAGTTACTCGATGGGGGCGACCGGGGAGCTGTTTTTT. It yields the protein CASSYSMGATGELFF.

This chain uses TRBV27 with TRBJ2-1, with D perhaps matching TRBD1 (6 bases). This CDR3 is built from 17 residues. V was cut by 5 bases and J by 4 bases, with 21 bases left in between. The V gene's germline CDR1 is MNHEY and CDR2 SMNVEV (reference sequence). CDR3 coding DNA: TGTGCCAGCAGTGCCACAGGGCGCCATATCCTATACAATGAGCAGTTCTTC. This sequence encodes CASSATGRHILYNEQFF.

The table lists this clone with a count of one. The chain is built from TRBV10-3 and TRBJ1-1; 9 positions match TRBD1. The CDR3 is made up of 13 amino acids. The germline gives CDR1 ENHRY, CDR2 SYGVKD. The V segment lost 9 bases and the J segment 5 bases; nucleotides outside the gene matches: 7. The CDR3 bases are TGTGCCATTGACAGGGGGAAGGATACTGAAGCTTTCTTT. This codes for CAIDRGKDTEAFF.